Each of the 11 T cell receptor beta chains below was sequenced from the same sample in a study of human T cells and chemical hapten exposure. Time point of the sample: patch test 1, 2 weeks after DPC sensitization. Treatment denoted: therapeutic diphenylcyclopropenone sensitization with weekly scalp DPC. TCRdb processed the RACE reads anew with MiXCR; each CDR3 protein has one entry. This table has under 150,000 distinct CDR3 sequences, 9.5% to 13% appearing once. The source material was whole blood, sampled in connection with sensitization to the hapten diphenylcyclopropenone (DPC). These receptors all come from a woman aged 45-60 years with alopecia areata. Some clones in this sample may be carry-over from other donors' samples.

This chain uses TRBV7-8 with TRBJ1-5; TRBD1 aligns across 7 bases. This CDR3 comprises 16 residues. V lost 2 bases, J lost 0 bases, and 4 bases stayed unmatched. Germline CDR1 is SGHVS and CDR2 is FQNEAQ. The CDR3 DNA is TGTGCCAGCAGCTTAATGGGACAGCTTAGCAATCAGCCCCAGCATTTT. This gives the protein CASSLMGQLSNQPQHF.

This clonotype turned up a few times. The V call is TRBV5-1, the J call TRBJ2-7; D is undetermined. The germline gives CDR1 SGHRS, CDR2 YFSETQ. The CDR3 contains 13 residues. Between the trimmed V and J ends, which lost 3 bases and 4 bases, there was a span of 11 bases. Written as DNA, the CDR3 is TGCGCCAGCAGCTCCGTCCAAGGGTACGAGCAGTACTTC. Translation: CASSSVQGYEQYF.

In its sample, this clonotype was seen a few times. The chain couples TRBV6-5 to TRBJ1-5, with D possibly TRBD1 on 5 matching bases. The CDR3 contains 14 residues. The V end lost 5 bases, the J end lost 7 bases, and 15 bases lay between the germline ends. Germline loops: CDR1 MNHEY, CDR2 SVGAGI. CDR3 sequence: CASSPGGGRQPQHF. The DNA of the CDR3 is TGTGCCAGCAGTCCCGGCGGGGGTAGGCAGCCCCAGCATTTT.

CDR3 sequence: CSLNPRAGASTDTQYF. For the CDR3, the DNA is TGCAGTCTAAACCCCAGAGCGGGTGCTAGCACAGATACGCAGTATTTT. The gene calls are TRBV20-1 and TRBJ2-3; D may be TRBD2 (6 bases). Germline V gene sequence: CDR1 DFQATT, CDR2 SNEGSKA (reference sequence). The CDR3 contains 16 residues. Deletions cut 8 bases from V and 0 bases from J, with 21 bases between.

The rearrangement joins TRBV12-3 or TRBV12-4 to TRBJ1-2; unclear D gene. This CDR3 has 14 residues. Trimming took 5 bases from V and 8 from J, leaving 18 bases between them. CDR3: CASSTPGDSFGYTF. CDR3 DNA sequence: TGTGCCAGCAGTACCCCCGGGGATTCGTTCGGCTACACCTTC.

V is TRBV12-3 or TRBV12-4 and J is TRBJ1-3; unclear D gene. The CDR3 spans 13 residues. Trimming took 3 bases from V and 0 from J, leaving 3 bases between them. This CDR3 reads CASSFGSGNTIYF. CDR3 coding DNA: TGTGCCAGCAGTTTCGGCTCTGGAAACACCATATATTTT.

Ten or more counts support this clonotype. The CDR3 DNA reads TGTGCCAGCAGGGAAGGGACAGGGGTCAATCAGCCCCAGCATTTT. Translating it yields CASREGTGVNQPQHF. The rearrangement links TRBV12-3 or TRBV12-4 to TRBJ1-5; 10 bases are shared with TRBD1. Unmatched junction bases numbered 5, after V lost 6 bases and J lost 3 bases. The CDR3 runs to 15 residues.

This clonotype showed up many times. CDR3 sequence: CASSLRSDPISPLHF. CDR3 DNA: TGTGCCAGCAGCTTAAGGTCGGACCCCATTTCACCCCTCCACTTT. The chain uses TRBV7-6 and TRBJ1-6; D gene unclear. The ends were cut back, 2 bases at V and 9 bases at J, with 14 bases in the middle. The CDR3 totals 15 residues. CDR1 is SGHVS, CDR2 FNYEAQ, per germline. The full variable domain, in which reference TRBV7-6 and TRBJ1-6 provide the parts outside the CDR3, is GAGVSQSPRYKVTKRGQDVALRCDPISGHVSLYWYRQALGQGPEFLTYFNYEAQQDKSGLPNDRFSAERPEGSISTLTIQRTEQRDSAMYRCASSLRSDPISPLHFGNGTRLTVT.

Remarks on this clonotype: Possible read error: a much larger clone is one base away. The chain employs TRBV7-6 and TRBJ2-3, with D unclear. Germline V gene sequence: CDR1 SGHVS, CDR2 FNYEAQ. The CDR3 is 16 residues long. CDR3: CVSSLKGGRRTDTQYF. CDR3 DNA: TGTGTCAGCAGCTTAAAAGGTGGCAGACGCACAGATACGCAGTATTTT.

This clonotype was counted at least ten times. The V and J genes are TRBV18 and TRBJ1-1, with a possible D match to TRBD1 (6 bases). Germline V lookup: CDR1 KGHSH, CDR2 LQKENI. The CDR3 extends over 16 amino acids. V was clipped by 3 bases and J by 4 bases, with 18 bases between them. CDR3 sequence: CASSPPSVGRGTEAFF. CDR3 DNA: TGTGCCAGCTCACCTCCCTCCGTCGGCAGGGGCACTGAAGCTTTCTTT.

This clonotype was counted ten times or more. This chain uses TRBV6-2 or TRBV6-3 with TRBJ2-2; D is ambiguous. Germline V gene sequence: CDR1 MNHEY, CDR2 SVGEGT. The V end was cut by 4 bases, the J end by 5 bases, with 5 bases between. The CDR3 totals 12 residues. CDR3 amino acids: CASSSGTGELFF. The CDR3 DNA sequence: TGTGCCAGCAGTTCTGGAACCGGGGAGCTGTTTTTT.